A single sample gave rise to the 8 T cell receptor beta chains below, sequenced in a study of blood T cell repertoires in COVID-19. Clones were read by immunoSEQ multiplex PCR, and TCRdb kept only the in-frame ones, dropping some. The sample carries about 230,000 clones, approximately 83% recorded once. The sequenced sample was peripheral blood. The receptor source for this set is a woman aged 45-65 years with acute or convalescent COVID-19.

The rearrangement joins TRBV7-3 to TRBJ2-2; 11 bases are shared with TRBD2. Per the germline V gene, CDR1 is SGHTA and CDR2 is FQGTGA. V lost 5 bases, J lost 5 bases, and 4 bases stayed unmatched. This CDR3 contains 15 residues. The CDR3 DNA reads TGTGCCAGCAGCCTAGCGGGGGGCTGGACCGGGGAGCTGTTTTTT. Protein sequence: CASSLAGGWTGELFF.

With respect to this clone: Germline is not matched at one junction end, which may reflect a read error. The chain uses TRBV7-7 and TRBJ2-2, with D unclear. Per the germline V gene, CDR1 is SSHAT and CDR2 is FNYEAQ (reference sequence). The CDR3 is made up of 12 amino acids. The CDR3 protein is CASSYTTGELFF. In DNA form, the CDR3 reads TGTGCTAGCAGCTATACTACCGGGGAGCTGTTTTTT.

The chain is built from TRBV30 and TRBJ1-2, with TRBD1 matching over 9 bases. The CDR3 is made up of 12 amino acids. V lost 1 base, J lost 6 bases, and 0 bases stayed unmatched. Germline CDR1 reads GTSNPN; CDR2 reads SVGIG (reference sequence). The DNA of the CDR3 is TGTGCCTGGAGTGGGACAGGGGATGGCTACACCTTC. It yields the protein CAWSGTGDGYTF.

V and J are TRBV4-2 and TRBJ2-5; 8 bases agree with TRBD2. This CDR3 contains 19 residues. The ends lost 0 bases at V and 7 bases at J; junction bases unmatched: 19. From germline, CDR1 is LGHNA and CDR2 YNFKEQ. The chain's CDR3 is CASSQDGTRSGGADVTQYF. In DNA form, the CDR3 reads TGTGCCAGCAGCCAAGATGGGACAAGGAGCGGGGGCGCCGACGTGACCCAGTACTTC.

The rearrangement links TRBV5-6 to TRBJ2-1; TRBD2 agrees at 10 bases. Germline assignment: CDR1 SGHDT and CDR2 YYEEEE. The CDR3 loop spans 18 amino acids. Unmatched junction bases numbered 17, after V lost 4 bases and J lost 7 bases. The CDR3 coding sequence is TGTGCCAGCAGCGCCGGTGTGGGGCTAGCGGGAGCCGAGAATGAGCAGTTCTTC. Amino acid sequence: CASSAGVGLAGAENEQFF.

The chain uses TRBV2 and TRBJ2-2; 9 bases map to TRBD2. V lost 6 bases and J lost 1; bases outside the gene matches: 3. This CDR3 comprises 15 residues. Germline V gene data show CDR1 as SNHLY and CDR2 as FYNNEI. CDR3 sequence (DNA): TGTGCCAGCAGCGGGACTAGCCAGAACACCGGGGAGCTGTTTTTT. Protein sequence: CASSGTSQNTGELFF.

In regard to this clone: This sample also contains other DNA sequences that code for the same CDR3. The chain has TRBV27 and TRBJ1-2; D may be TRBD1 (5 bases). V lost 2 bases to trimming and J lost 2 bases, with 6 bases between them. From germline, CDR1 is MNHEY and CDR2 SMNVEV (reference sequence). This CDR3 is built from 13 residues. The CDR3 reads CASSLRGNYGYTF. The CDR3, as DNA: TGTGCCAGCAGTTTACGGGGGAACTATGGCTACACCTTC.

The J gene is TRBJ1-1, the V gene TRBV30; D is ambiguous. Germline V gene lookup returns CDR1 GTSNPN and CDR2 SVGIG (reference sequence). V dropped 2 bases and J dropped 4 bases, with 14 bases sitting between them. The CDR3 is 14 amino acids. CDR3 in amino acids: CAWSLEGWGTEAFF. The CDR3 nucleotides read TGTGCCTGGAGTCTTGAGGGCTGGGGCACTGAAGCTTTCTTT.